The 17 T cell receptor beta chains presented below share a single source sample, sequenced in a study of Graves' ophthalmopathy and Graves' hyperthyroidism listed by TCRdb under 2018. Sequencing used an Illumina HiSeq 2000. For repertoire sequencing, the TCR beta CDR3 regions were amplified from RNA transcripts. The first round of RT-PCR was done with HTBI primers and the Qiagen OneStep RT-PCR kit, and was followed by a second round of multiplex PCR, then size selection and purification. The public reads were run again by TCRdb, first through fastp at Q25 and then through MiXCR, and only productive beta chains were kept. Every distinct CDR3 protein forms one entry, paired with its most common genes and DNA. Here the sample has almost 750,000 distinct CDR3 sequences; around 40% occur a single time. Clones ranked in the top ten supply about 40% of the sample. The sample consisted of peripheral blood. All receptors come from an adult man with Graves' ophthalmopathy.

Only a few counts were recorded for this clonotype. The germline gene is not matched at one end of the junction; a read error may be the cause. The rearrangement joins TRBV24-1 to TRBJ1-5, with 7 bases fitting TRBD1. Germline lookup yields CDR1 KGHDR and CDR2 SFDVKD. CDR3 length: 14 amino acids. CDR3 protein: CASSLRGPDQPQHF. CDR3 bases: TGTGCCAGCAGTCTAAGGGGGCCGGATCAGCCCCAGCATTTT.

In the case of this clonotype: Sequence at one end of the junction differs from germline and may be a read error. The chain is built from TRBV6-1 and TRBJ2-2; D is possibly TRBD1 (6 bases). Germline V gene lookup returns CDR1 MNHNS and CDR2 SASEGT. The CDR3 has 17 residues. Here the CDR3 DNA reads TGTGCCAGCAGTGAAGGGTTTGGGGACACACTCACCGGGGAGCTGCTTTTT. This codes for CASSEGFGDTLTGELLF.

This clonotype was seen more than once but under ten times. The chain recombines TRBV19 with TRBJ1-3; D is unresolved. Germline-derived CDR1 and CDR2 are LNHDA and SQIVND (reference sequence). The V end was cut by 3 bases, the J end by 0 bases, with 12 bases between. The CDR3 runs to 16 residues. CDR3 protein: CASSIIALNSGNTIYF. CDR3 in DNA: TGTGCCAGTAGTATTATCGCGCTCAACTCTGGAAACACCATATATTTT.

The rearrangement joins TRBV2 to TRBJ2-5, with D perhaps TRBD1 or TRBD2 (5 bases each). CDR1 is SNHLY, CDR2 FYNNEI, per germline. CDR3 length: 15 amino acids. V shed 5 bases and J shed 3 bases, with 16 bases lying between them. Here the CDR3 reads CASSYDWGSEETQYF. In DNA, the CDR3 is TGTGCCAGCAGTTACGATTGGGGGTCTGAAGAGACCCAGTACTTC.

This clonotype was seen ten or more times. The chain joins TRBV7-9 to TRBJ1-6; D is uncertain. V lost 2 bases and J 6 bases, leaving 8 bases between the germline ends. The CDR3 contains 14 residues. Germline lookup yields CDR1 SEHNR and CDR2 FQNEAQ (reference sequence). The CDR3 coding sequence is TGTGCCAGCAGCTTACTCGGTTTTAATTCACCCCTCCACTTT. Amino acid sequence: CASSLLGFNSPLHF.

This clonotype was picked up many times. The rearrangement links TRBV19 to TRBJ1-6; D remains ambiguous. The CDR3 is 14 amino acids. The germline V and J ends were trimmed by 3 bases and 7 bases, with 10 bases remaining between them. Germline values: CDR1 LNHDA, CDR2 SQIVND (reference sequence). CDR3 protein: CASSMDGRNSPLHF. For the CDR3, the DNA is TGTGCCAGTAGTATGGACGGCCGAAATTCACCCCTCCACTTT.

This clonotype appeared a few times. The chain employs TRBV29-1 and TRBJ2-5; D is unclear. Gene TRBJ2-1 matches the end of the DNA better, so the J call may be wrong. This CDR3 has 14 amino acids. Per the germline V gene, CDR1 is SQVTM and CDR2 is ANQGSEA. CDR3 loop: CSARESSYYNEQFF. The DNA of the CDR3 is TGCAGCGCGCGTGAGAGTTCCTACTACAATGAGCAGTTCTTC.

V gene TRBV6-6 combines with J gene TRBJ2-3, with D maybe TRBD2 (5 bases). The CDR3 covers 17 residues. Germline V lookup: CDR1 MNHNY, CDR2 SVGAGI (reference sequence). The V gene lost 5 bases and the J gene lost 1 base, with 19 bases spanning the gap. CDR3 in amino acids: CASSGWTSFGGTDTQYF. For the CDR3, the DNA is TGTGCCAGCAGTGGCTGGACCTCTTTCGGGGGCACAGATACGCAGTATTTT.

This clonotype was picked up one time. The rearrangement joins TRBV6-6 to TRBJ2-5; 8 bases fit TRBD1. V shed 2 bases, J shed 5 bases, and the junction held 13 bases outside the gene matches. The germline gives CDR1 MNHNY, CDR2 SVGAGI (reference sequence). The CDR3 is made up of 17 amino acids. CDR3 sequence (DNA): TGTGCCAGCAGTTACCTACAGCGACAGGGGCGCGGGGAGACCCAGTACTTC. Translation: CASSYLQRQGRGETQYF.

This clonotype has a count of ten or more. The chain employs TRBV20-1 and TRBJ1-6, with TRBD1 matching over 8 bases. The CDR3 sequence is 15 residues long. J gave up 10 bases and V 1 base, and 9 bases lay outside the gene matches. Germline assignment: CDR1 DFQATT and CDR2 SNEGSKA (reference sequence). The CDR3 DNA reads TGCAGTGCTAGAGCCCAGGACAGGGAGCGGTCACCCCTCCACTTT. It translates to CSARAQDRERSPLHF.

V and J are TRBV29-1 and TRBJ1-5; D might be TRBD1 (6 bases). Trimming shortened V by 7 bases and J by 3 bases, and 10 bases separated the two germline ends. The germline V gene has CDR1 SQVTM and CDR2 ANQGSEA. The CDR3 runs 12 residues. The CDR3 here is CSGTGSNQPQHF. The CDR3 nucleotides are TGCAGCGGCACAGGGTCCAATCAGCCCCAGCATTTT.

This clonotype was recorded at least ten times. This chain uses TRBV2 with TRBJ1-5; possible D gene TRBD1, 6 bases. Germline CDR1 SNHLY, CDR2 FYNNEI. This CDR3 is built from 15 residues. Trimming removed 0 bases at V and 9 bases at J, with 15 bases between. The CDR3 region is CASSEALIGTRPQHF. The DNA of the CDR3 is TGTGCCAGCAGTGAAGCGCTTATAGGGACACGGCCCCAGCATTTT. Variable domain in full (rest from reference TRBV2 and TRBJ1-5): EPEVTQTPSHQVTQMGQEVILRCVPISNHLYFYWYRQILGQKVEFLVSFYNNEISEKSEIFDDQFSVERPDGSNFTLKIRSTKLEDSAMYFCASSEALIGTRPQHFGDGTRLSIL.

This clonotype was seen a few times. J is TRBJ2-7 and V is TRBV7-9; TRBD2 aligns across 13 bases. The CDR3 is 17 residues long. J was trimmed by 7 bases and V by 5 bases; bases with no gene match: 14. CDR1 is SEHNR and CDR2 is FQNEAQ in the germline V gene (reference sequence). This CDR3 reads CASSRHGTSGMLYEQYF. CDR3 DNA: TGTGCCAGCAGCCGGCACGGGACTAGCGGGATGCTCTATGAGCAGTACTTC.

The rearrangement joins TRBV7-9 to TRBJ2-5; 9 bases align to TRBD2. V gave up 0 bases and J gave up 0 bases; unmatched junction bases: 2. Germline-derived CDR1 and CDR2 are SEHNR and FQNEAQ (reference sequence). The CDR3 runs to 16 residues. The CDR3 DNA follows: TGTGCCAGCAGCTTAGCCGCGGGGGGGTACCAAGAGACCCAGTACTTC. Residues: CASSLAAGGYQETQYF.

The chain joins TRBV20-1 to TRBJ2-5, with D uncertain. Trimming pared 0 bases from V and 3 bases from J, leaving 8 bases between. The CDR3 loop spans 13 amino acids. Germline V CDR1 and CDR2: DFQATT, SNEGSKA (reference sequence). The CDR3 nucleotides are TGCAGTGCTAGAGATCTTATCGAAGAGACCCAGTACTTC. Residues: CSARDLIEETQYF.

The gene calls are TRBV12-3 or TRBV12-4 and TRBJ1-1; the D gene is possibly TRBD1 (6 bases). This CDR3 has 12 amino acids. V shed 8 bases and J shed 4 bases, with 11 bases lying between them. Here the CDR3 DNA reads TGTGCCAGCTTTAGGGGGGGCACTGAAGCTTTCTTT. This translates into CASFRGGTEAFF.

In nucleotides, the CDR3 is TGTGCCAGCAGCCCGGTAGGACAGGGCGGGAGGTACCAAGAGACCCAGTACTTC. Amino acids: CASSPVGQGGRYQETQYF. The V gene is TRBV7-2, the J gene TRBJ2-5, with D perhaps assigned TRBD1 or TRBD2 (8 bases each). There are 18 residues in the CDR3. V shed 5 bases and J shed 0 bases, with 22 bases lying between them. Germline V gene data show CDR1 as SGHTA and CDR2 as FQGNSA.